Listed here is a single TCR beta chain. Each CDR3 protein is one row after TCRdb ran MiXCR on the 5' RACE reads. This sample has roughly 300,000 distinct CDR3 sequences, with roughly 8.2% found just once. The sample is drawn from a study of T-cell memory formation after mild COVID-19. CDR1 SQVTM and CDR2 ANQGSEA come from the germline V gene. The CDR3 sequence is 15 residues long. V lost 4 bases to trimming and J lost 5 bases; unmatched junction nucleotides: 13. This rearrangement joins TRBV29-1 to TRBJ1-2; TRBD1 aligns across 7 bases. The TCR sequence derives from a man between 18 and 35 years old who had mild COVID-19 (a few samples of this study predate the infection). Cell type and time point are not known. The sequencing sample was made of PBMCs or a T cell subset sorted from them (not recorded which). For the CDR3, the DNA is TGCAGCGTTGTTGGGGCAGGGGGATCGGCTTATGGCTACACCTTC. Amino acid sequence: CSVVGAGGSAYGYTF.